Following are 13 T cell receptor beta chains from one sample sequenced in a study of regulatory T cells in long-lasting Graves disease. Building the TCR beta libraries relied on iRepertoire HTBI primers, and CDR3 regions underwent Arm-PCR. TCRdb ran MiXCR on the multiplex PCR reads and lists one entry per CDR3 protein. Of about 520,000 distinct CDR3 sequences listed, 12% are singletons. As for time point: newly diagnosed GD, antithyroid drugs for less than 3 months. From PBMCs, RNA was extracted and then used to make the TCR library. This same sample was also part of a study on T cells in Graves' hyperthyroidism and ophthalmopathy.

Sample: peripheral blood mononuclear cells (PBMCs), taken at new diagnosis, from a patient treated with antithyroid drugs. The receptor set was obtained from a young woman with Graves disease.

A few counts support this clonotype. The chain employs TRBV19 and TRBJ2-1; D is undetermined. Trimming removed 9 bases from V and 10 bases from J, with 37 bases in between. From germline, CDR1 is LNHDA and CDR2 SQIVND (reference sequence). The CDR3 covers 19 residues. The CDR3: CASQSKDILAFPYLGEQFF. The CDR3 coding sequence is TGTGCCAGCCAAAGTAAGGATATCTTAGCTTTTCCCTATCTTGGGGAGCAGTTCTTC.

The chain couples TRBV28 to TRBJ2-4; 8 bases line up with TRBD2. The CDR3 extends over 19 amino acids. Germline-derived CDR1 and CDR2 are MDHEN and SYDVKM. V was clipped by 5 bases and J by 0 bases; unmatched bases: 15. CDR3 DNA sequence: TGTGCCAGCAGTCCAGCCGGGACTAGATCGAGGCTAGCCAAAAACATTCAGTACTTC. This gives the protein CASSPAGTRSRLAKNIQYF.

This clonotype was recorded many times. The rearrangement uses TRBV30 and TRBJ1-1; D is uncertain. Germline V gives CDR1 GTSNPN, CDR2 SVGIG (reference sequence). The CDR3 length is 14 residues. Deletions cut 2 bases from V and 0 bases from J, with 10 bases between. The CDR3 nucleotides read TGTGCCTGGAGTTTTGTCGGGTTGAACACTGAAGCTTTCTTT. It translates to CAWSFVGLNTEAFF.

This clonotype was counted at least ten times. V gene TRBV7-2 combines with J gene TRBJ2-7; 8 bases line up with TRBD1. V was pared by 5 bases and J by 5 bases, with 5 bases of the junction left unmatched. In germline, CDR1 is SGHTA, CDR2 FQGNSA. This CDR3 region has 13 residues. The CDR3 sequence: CASSRQGLDEQYF. Here the CDR3 DNA reads TGTGCCAGCAGCAGACAGGGGTTGGACGAGCAGTACTTC.

This clonotype was counted many times. The chain combines TRBV15 with TRBJ1-4; D gene uncertain. Trimming took off 0 bases at V and 7 bases at J, with 12 bases between the two ends. Germline values: CDR1 LNHNV, CDR2 YYDKDF (reference sequence). The CDR3 totals 15 residues. CDR3 loop: CATSRDRRVGEKLFF. CDR3 DNA: TGTGCCACCAGCAGAGATCGGAGGGTTGGTGAAAAACTGTTTTTT.

This clonotype was recorded a few times. The chain uses TRBV15 and TRBJ1-5; unclear D gene. Germline-derived CDR1 and CDR2 are LNHNV and YYDKDF (reference sequence). The CDR3 is made up of 14 amino acids. The germline V and J ends were trimmed by 3 bases and 6 bases, with 12 bases remaining between them. CDR3 in amino acids: CATSRERRVQPQHF. CDR3 in DNA: TGTGCCACCAGCAGGGAAAGGAGGGTTCAGCCCCAGCATTTT.

This clonotype was recorded many times. This chain joins TRBV27 and TRBJ1-6, with D possibly TRBD1 on 6 matching bases. In germline, CDR1 is MNHEY, CDR2 SMNVEV (reference sequence). This CDR3 contains 15 residues. The V gene lost 2 bases and the J gene lost 7 bases, with 12 bases spanning the gap. CDR3 DNA: TGTGCCAGCAGTTTAGGTGTCAGGGGCAATTCACCCCTCCACTTT. Translating gives CASSLGVRGNSPLHF.

The table lists this clonotype with a count of one. A read error may be the cause here, since a much bigger clone is one base away. The J gene is TRBJ2-5, the V gene TRBV12-3 or TRBV12-4; the D is unclear. CDR3 length equals 11 residues. V was cut by 3 bases and J by 11 bases, with 10 bases left in between. CDR3 nucleotides: TGTGCCAGCAGTTTCACCGATGAGCAGTACTTC. Its protein is CASSFTDEQYF.

This clonotype was observed many times. The J gene is TRBJ2-7, the V gene TRBV11-2; D remains ambiguous. Trimming removed 1 base at V and 2 bases at J, with 9 bases between. Looked up from germline, CDR1 is SGHAT and CDR2 is FQNNGV. The CDR3 covers 14 residues. CDR3 sequence reads: CASSLGRDAYEQYF. CDR3 DNA sequence: TGTGCCAGCAGCTTAGGCCGCGATGCCTACGAGCAGTACTTC.

This clonotype has ten or more counts. CDR3: CASSPGTGPSPLHF. In DNA form, the CDR3 reads TGTGCCAGCAGTCCCGGGACAGGGCCCTCACCCCTCCACTTT. The chain is built from TRBV13 and TRBJ1-6, with TRBD1 matching over 9 bases. V dropped 6 bases and J dropped 10; count of bases not matched to a gene: 7. Germline CDR1 PRHDT, CDR2 FYEKMQ (reference sequence). The CDR3 loop spans 14 amino acids.

The V call is TRBV12-3 or TRBV12-4, the J call TRBJ1-5, with 7 bases that match TRBD1. This CDR3 spans 14 amino acids. V trimming: 0 bases; J trimming: 6 bases; junction bases outside the gene matches: 2. The CDR3 loop is CASSLAAGGQPQHF. CDR3 DNA: TGTGCCAGCAGTTTAGCGGCAGGGGGTCAGCCCCAGCATTTT.

Note on this clonotype: The CDR3 does not end in the conserved phenylalanine or tryptophan, so this is likely a read error. The gene calls are TRBV29-1 and TRBJ2-1, with 7 bases lining up with TRBD2. In germline, CDR1 is SQVTM, CDR2 ANQGSEA. J was trimmed by 0 bases and V by 1 base; bases with no gene match: 9. This CDR3 has 17 amino acids. In DNA form, the CDR3 reads TGCAGCGTTGAAGGCTCCGCCAGCGGGGTCTCCTACAATGAGCAGTTCCTC. As protein: CSVEGSASGVSYNEQFL.

This clonotype appeared many times. This rearrangement joins TRBV5-1 to TRBJ2-2; possible D gene TRBD1, 5 bases. This CDR3 comprises 15 residues. Trimming pared 4 bases from V and 3 bases from J, leaving 13 bases between. CDR1 is SGHRS, CDR2 YFSETQ, per germline. The CDR3 loop is CASSPGLRDTGELFF. For the CDR3, the DNA is TGCGCCAGCAGCCCGGGCCTCAGGGACACCGGGGAGCTGTTTTTT.